The present TCR beta chain was sequenced within a study of immune characterization of retroperitoneal liposarcoma. From the PCR reads, TCRdb called clonotypes with MiXCR, one entry per CDR3 protein. This sample yields 9,000 to 13,000 distinct CDR3 sequences, of which around 26% are seen a single time; 8.2% belongs to the top ten. This CDR3 region has 17 residues. Germline CDR1 and CDR2: MNHNY and SVGAGI (reference sequence). With 10 bases removed from V and 5 bases from J, the gap between germline ends came to 29 bases. Material for sequencing was tumor tissue. The rearrangement joins TRBV6-6 to TRBJ2-5, with D possibly being TRBD1 or TRBD2 (7 bases each). The TCR comes from a male donor with retroperitoneal liposarcoma. The chain's CDR3 is CATLRQGGGLFAETQYF. CDR3 nucleotides: TGTGCCACCCTACGGCAGGGGGGGGGCCTTTTCGCGGAGACCCAGTACTTC.